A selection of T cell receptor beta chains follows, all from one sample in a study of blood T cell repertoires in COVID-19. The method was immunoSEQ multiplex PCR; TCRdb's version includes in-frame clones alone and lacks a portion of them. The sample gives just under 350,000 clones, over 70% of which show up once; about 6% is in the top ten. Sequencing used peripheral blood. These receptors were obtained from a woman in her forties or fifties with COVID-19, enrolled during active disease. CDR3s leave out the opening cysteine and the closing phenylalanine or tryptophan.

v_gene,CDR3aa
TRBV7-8,ASSWDRRGQETQY
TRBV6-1,ASSEPGLDTEAF
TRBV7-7,ASSPGQGGETQY
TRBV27,ASSFLGALLDTQY
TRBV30,AWTWTSLGEKLF
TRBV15,ATSRDGSKLDEQY
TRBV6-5,ASSYSRVVGTQY
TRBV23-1,ASSQSVNTEAF
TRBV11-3,ASSSEAFSGELF
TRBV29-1,SVVGALNTEAF
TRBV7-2,ASSHYRAGGKGQLNGYT
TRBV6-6,ASCEGHTDTQY
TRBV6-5,ASSYSPSEQY
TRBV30,ATSGTGVPYEQY
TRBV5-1,ASSLGAQETQY
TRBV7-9,ASSLQGGNTEAF
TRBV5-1,ASSLLSAGQETQY
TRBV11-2,ASSSLAGGPNEQF
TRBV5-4,ASSLRELTVYGYT
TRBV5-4,ASSLPTSYNEQF
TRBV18,ASSPRQGRVTEAF
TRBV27,ASNSKGQGRQPQH
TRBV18,ASSPDSGQGSYYGYT
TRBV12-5,ASGPGTGAETQY
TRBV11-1,ASSLKTRPYEQY
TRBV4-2,ASSQDIGVGQPQH
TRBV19,ASGDRGVDEQF
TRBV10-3,AISWGGQGGNQPQH
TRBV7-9,ASSLGSGVNYGYT
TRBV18,ASSLPTGTKNIQY
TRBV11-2,ASSLNNRPTDTQY
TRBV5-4,ASSLRQGSVEQY
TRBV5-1,ASSLSWQDTQY
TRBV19,ASRRGTSGSSEQF
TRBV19,ASSIQQGTTWPQH